These 10 T cell receptor beta chains were sequenced from one sample in a study of OX40 agonist ivuxolimab in advanced cancers. Libraries were prepared by immunoSEQ multiplex PCR; TCRdb keeps only in-frame clonotypes and omits some of them. The sample yields tens of thousands of clones, about 85% seen once. The starting material was CD4+ or CD8+ T cells sorted from blood, obtained in a trial of the OX40 agonist ivuxolimab. Receptors originate from an adult with an advanced solid tumor such as melanoma, head and neck, liver or kidney cancer.

As regards this clone: Likely a read error: the CDR3 ends without its conserved phenylalanine or tryptophan. No DNA is shown, since the ends of the CDR3 on it are uncertain; the CDR3 is the one TCRdb lists. The chain employs TRBV20-1 and TRBJ1-2; the DNA was not used to check the table's D call, TRBD1. The CDR3 numbers 11 amino acids, ends counted. CDR1 and CDR2 from the germline V gene are DFQATT and SNEGSKA (reference sequence). CDR3 sequence reads: CSAREGQSHTS.

The genes are TRBV27 and TRBJ1-2; 9 nucleotides line up with TRBD1. Germline CDR1 and CDR2: MNHEY and SMNVEV (reference sequence). The CDR3 is 15 residues long. With 5 bases clipped from V and 4 bases from J, the junction kept 8 bases outside the gene matches. The CDR3 DNA follows: TGTGCCAGCAGTGGCGGGACAGGGCGAGGCTATGGCTACACCTTC. Its translation is CASSGGTGRGYGYTF.

The chain joins TRBV5-1 to TRBJ1-1; 7 bases agree with TRBD1. There are 15 residues in the CDR3. Germline assignment: CDR1 SGHRS and CDR2 YFSETQ. The V and J ends lost 2 bases and 4 bases, in that order; junction bases with no gene match: 8. In nucleotides, the CDR3 is TGCGCCAGCAGCTTTTCGGGGACAGACTCCACTGAAGCTTTCTTT. This gives the protein CASSFSGTDSTEAFF.

The chain has TRBV19 and TRBJ2-3, with D possibly being TRBD1 or TRBD2 (5 bases each). CDR3 length: 15 residues. Between the trimmed V and J ends, which lost 3 bases and 2 bases, there was a span of 12 bases. Germline CDR1 LNHDA, CDR2 SQIVND (reference sequence). CDR3: CASSIGTENTDTQYF. In DNA form, the CDR3 reads TGTGCCAGTAGTATCGGGACCGAAAACACAGATACGCAGTATTTT.

The rearrangement links TRBV7-9 to TRBJ2-2; D not certain. The CDR3 length is 15 residues. CDR1 is SEHNR and CDR2 is FQNEAQ in the germline V gene (reference sequence). Trimming stripped 5 bases from V and 6 bases from J, with 16 bases between. CDR3 region: CASSQKVEGSGELFF. The CDR3 region has the DNA TGTGCCAGCAGCCAAAAGGTAGAAGGGTCCGGGGAGCTGTTTTTT.

The chain uses TRBV7-2 and TRBJ1-6, with D possibly matching TRBD1 (6 bases). Germline lookup yields CDR1 SGHTA and CDR2 FQGNSA. Trimming took 5 bases from V and 6 from J, leaving 14 bases between them. The CDR3 runs 15 residues. The CDR3 reads CASSPYRAPNSPLHF. CDR3 bases: TGTGCCAGCAGCCCCTACAGGGCCCCTAATTCACCCCTCCACTTT.

The V call is TRBV29-1, the J call TRBJ1-1; 7 nucleotides match TRBD1. CDR3 length equals 15 residues. V lost 3 bases to trimming and J lost 0 bases; unmatched junction nucleotides: 7. Germline CDR1 and CDR2: SQVTM and ANQGSEA. The CDR3 nucleotides are TGCAGCGTTGAGGACGGGACAGTAATGAACACTGAAGCTTTCTTT. Amino acid sequence: CSVEDGTVMNTEAFF.

This chain uses TRBV18 with TRBJ2-1, with 7 bases fitting TRBD1. The CDR3 is made up of 15 amino acids. Germline assignment: CDR1 KGHSH and CDR2 LQKENI. Unmatched junction bases numbered 2, after V lost 3 bases and J lost 0 bases. The chain's CDR3 is CASSPGQSSYNEQFF. CDR3 coding DNA: TGTGCCAGCTCACCGGGACAGAGCTCCTACAATGAGCAGTTCTTC.

This clone was counted between two and nine times. V is TRBV4-2 and J is TRBJ2-7, with TRBD1 matching over 8 bases. Germline V gene data show CDR1 as LGHNA and CDR2 as YNFKEQ. After removal of 2 bases from V and 0 bases from J, the junction contained 3 bases not matched to a gene. The CDR3 is 15 residues long. The CDR3 coding sequence is TGTGCCAGCAGCCAAATGGGACAGGACTCCTACGAGCAGTACTTC. Amino acids: CASSQMGQDSYEQYF.

The rearrangement uses TRBV27 and TRBJ2-7, with 9 bases identical to TRBD1. CDR1 is MNHEY and CDR2 is SMNVEV in the germline V gene (reference sequence). The trim removed 4 bases at V and 5 bases at J, leaving 0 bases unmatched. The CDR3 is made up of 12 amino acids. Written as DNA, the CDR3 is TGTGCCAGCAGTTGGACAGGGGACGAGCAGTACTTC. Encoded protein: CASSWTGDEQYF.